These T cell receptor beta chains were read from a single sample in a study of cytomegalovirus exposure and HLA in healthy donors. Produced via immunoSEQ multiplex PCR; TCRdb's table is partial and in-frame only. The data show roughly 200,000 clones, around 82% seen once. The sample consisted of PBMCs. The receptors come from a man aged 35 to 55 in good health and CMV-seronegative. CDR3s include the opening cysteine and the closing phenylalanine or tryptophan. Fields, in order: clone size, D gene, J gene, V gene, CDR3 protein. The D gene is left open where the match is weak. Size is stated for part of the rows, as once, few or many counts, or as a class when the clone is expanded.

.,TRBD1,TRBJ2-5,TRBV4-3,CASSQDRDRVETQYF
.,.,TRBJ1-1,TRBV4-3,CASSQHGSGGTEAFF
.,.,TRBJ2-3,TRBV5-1,CASRSNLPVADTQYF
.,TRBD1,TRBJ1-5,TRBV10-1,CASSPGQDNQPQHF
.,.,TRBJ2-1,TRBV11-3,CASSPPPAPQVGEQFF
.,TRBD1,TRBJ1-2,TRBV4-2,CASSQDEETGGTFGYTF
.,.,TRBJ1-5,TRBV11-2,CASSLGGSGYQPQHF
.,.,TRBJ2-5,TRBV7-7,CASSLGPGETQYF
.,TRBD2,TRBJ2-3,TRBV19,CASSSLAGRTDTQYF
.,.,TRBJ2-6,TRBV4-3,CASSRGQGLSGANVLTF
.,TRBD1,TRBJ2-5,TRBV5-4,CASRTGVRETQYF
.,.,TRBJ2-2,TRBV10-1,CASSESSNTGELFF
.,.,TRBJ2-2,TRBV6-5,CASSSRPRTRGGELFF
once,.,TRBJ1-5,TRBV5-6,CASKKRDSNQPQHF
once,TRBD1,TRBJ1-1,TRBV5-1,CASSLQGASTEAFF
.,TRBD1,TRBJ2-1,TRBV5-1,CASRYRDSNYNEQFF
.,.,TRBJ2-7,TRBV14,CASSHDRDPYYEQYF
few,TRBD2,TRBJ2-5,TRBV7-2,CASSLSRGGSWETQYF
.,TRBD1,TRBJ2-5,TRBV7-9,CASSPTGGSTTRETQYF
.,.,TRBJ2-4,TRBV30,CAWSSPAKNIQYF
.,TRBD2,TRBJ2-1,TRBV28,CASSLPYRAGRRDEQFF
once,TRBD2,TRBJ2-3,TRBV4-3,CASSQDETSGFASTDTQYF
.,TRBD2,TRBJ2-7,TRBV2,CASSDPLAGGNYEQYF
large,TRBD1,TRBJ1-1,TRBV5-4,CASSSGTGNTEAFF
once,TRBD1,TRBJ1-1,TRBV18,CASSGDRPIEAFF
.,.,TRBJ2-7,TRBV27,CASSLGPEQYF
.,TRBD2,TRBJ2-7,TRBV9,CASSVLAGASYEQYF
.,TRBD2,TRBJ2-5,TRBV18,CASSPRTSGNRGQETQYF
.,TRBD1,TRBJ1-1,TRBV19,CASTMGQIGTEAFF
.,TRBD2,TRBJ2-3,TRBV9,CASSDRSSGEEDTQYF
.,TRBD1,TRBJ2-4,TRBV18,CASSYSPAGTGKNIQYF
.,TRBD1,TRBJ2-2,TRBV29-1,CSAGTGNRHTGELFF
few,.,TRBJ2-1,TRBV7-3,CASSSRLSGSYNEQFF
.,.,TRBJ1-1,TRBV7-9,CASSSRTAKGGNTEAFF
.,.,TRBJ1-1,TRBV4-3,CASSQDRQAHTEAFF
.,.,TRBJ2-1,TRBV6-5,CASSLGHYNEQFF
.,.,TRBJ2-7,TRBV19,CASSIAAGPYEQYF
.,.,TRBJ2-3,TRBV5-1,CASSLATPPDTQYF
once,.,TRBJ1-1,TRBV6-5,CASRDPQGGDTEAFF
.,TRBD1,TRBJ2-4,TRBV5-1,CASSLGQGAENIQYF
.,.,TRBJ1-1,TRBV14,CASSQGSNTEAFF
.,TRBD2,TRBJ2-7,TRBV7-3,CASSPDSGTSFYEQYF
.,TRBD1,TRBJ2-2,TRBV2,CASRGTGETGELFF
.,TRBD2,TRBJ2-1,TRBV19,CASSIPHPGLGPRDNEQFF
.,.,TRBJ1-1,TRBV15,CATSREQRLEAFF
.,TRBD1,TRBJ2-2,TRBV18,CASSQRTGLSPGELFF
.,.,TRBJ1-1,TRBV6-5,CASSPPGVMNTEAFF
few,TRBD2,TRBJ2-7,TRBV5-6,CASSLAGLAVYEQYF
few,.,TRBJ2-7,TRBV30,CAWSTGRWPYEQYF
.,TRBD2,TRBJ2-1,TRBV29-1,CSVEGLGTSEVGEQFF
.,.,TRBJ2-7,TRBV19,CASSISRSSYEQYF